The clone carrying this T cell receptor beta chain was counted at least ten times. This sample stems from a study of T cells in Graves' hyperthyroidism and ophthalmopathy. This CDR3 contains 16 residues. Trimming took 4 bases from V and 0 from J, leaving 13 bases between them. Germline V lookup: CDR1 SGHAT, CDR2 FQNNGV. From RNA transcripts, TCR beta CDR3 regions were amplified. TCR CDR3 regions were first amplified by RT-PCR with HTBI primers. TCRdb recomputed calls from the multiplex PCR reads with MiXCR, one row per CDR3 protein. The repertoire holds some 600,000 distinct CDR3 sequences, with about 15% as singletons.

The chain is built from TRBV11-2 and TRBJ1-3, with TRBD1 as a possible D gene (6 bases). The TCR originated in a woman in her thirties with Graves' hyperthyroidism that later progressed to Graves' ophthalmopathy. Sequenced material: blood. CDR3 nucleotides: TGTGCCAGCAGCTACATACAGGGTAGCTCTGGAAACACCATATATTTT. Its protein product is CASSYIQGSSGNTIYF.